These 31 T cell receptor beta chains were sequenced from one sample in a study of cytomegalovirus exposure and HLA in healthy donors. The study ran its PCR with 60 Vbeta and 13 Jbeta primers. Using immunoSEQ multiplex PCR, the repertoire was profiled, and TCRdb retains in-frame clones only, with some absent. The sample records about 140,000 clones, around three quarters being singletons. The sample consisted of PBMCs. The source is a man aged 30 to 45 in good health and CMV-seronegative.

The V and J genes are TRBV13 and TRBJ2-6; unclear D gene. CDR1 and CDR2 (germline): PRHDT, FYEKMQ (reference sequence). Between the trimmed V and J ends, which lost 3 bases and 0 bases, there was a span of 9 bases. The CDR3 spans 16 residues. The CDR3 bases are TGTGCCAGCAGCTTCGCCGGTTCCTCTGGGGCCAACGTCCTGACTTTC. Protein sequence: CASSFAGSSGANVLTF.

This clone was observed once. The chain carries TRBV15 and TRBJ1-5, with a tentative D call TRBD1 (5 bases). CDR1 and CDR2 from the germline V gene are LNHNV and YYDKDF (reference sequence). The CDR3 is 14 residues long. Between the trimmed V and J ends, which lost 7 bases and 2 bases, there was a span of 12 bases. CDR3 in DNA: TGTGCCACCACCCTAGACAGCCGCAATCAGCCCCAGCATTTT. As protein: CATTLDSRNQPQHF.

The chain joins TRBV19 to TRBJ2-7; possibly TRBD2 for D (6 bases). Trimming took 3 bases from V and 2 from J, leaving 17 bases between them. CDR3 length equals 16 residues. CDR1 is LNHDA, CDR2 SQIVND, per germline (reference sequence). The CDR3 nucleotides read TGTGCCAGTAGTATCATTCGGGGGACTCCAACCTACGAGCAGTACTTC. Its protein is CASSIIRGTPTYEQYF.

This chain links TRBV7-3 with TRBJ1-1; D gene ambiguous. V was trimmed by 3 bases and J by 6 bases, leaving 17 bases between them. There are 15 residues in the CDR3. Germline V gene lookup returns CDR1 SGHTA and CDR2 FQGTGA. The CDR3 loop is CASSLEVGGGAEAFF. In DNA form, the CDR3 reads TGTGCCAGCAGCTTGGAAGTAGGAGGCGGGGCTGAAGCTTTCTTT.

The chain has TRBV6-1 and TRBJ2-6; 10 bases are shared with TRBD1. The CDR3 has 19 amino acids. CDR1 and CDR2 (germline): MNHNS, SASEGT. J was trimmed by 1 base and V by 2 bases; bases with no gene match: 8. The CDR3 loop is CASSERRQGAFSGANVLTF. As DNA, the CDR3 is TGTGCCAGCAGTGAACGAAGACAGGGGGCATTTTCTGGGGCCAACGTCCTGACTTTC.

In its sample, this clone was seen a few times. The chain employs TRBV28 and TRBJ1-1; D ambiguous. Trimming removed 2 bases from V and 0 bases from J, with 7 bases in between. The CDR3 sequence is 14 residues long. CDR1 and CDR2 (germline): MDHEN, SYDVKM. CDR3 in DNA: TGTGCCAGCAGTTTACCCAGGCTGAACACTGAAGCTTTCTTT. Encoded protein: CASSLPRLNTEAFF.

The chain recombines TRBV5-1 with TRBJ1-6; tentatively, D is TRBD1 (6 bases). The CDR3 has 18 amino acids. The germline gives CDR1 SGHRS, CDR2 YFSETQ. V lost 3 bases to trimming and J lost 0 bases, with 16 bases between them. The CDR3 bases are TGCGCCAGCAGCTCGACGGACAGTTATAGCTCCTATAATTCACCCCTCCACTTT. It translates to CASSSTDSYSSYNSPLHF.

The genes are TRBV6-5 and TRBJ2-7; 12 bases map to TRBD1. J was trimmed by 5 bases and V by 6 bases; bases with no gene match: 8. The CDR3 consists of 15 residues. The V gene's germline CDR1 is MNHEY and CDR2 SVGAGI. The CDR3 coding sequence is TGTGCCAGCAGCCTTGGGACAGGGGGCTTCCACGAGCAGTACTTC. Its translation: CASSLGTGGFHEQYF.

V and J are TRBV28 and TRBJ2-1, with D perhaps TRBD2 (5 bases). Trimming pared 3 bases from V and 4 bases from J, leaving 13 bases between. Germline V gene lookup returns CDR1 MDHEN and CDR2 SYDVKM. CDR3 length equals 15 residues. The CDR3 loop is CASSFLLGEYNEQFF. The CDR3 DNA reads TGTGCCAGCAGTTTTCTACTCGGGGAATACAATGAGCAGTTCTTC.

The rearrangement links TRBV11-2 to TRBJ1-2; 11 positions match TRBD1. The CDR3 spans 16 residues. With V trimmed by 1 base and J by 4 bases, 5 bases remained unmatched. Looked up from germline, CDR1 is SGHAT and CDR2 is FQNNGV. CDR3 bases: TGTGCCAGCAGCTTAGCTTCGGGACAGGGGGGCTATGGCTACACCTTC. It translates to CASSLASGQGGYGYTF.

CDR3 DNA sequence: TGTGCCTGGAGCCCGCCCGGGACAGTCCAAGAGACCCAGTACTTC. Amino acids: CAWSPPGTVQETQYF. The chain has TRBV30 and TRBJ2-5; 7 positions match TRBD1. Trimming cost V 3 bases and J 1 base; bases outside gene matches: 8. Germline loops: CDR1 GTSNPN, CDR2 SVGIG (reference sequence). CDR3 length: 15 amino acids.

This clone occurred a few times. V is TRBV6-4 and J is TRBJ2-7; 10 bases agree with TRBD2. Germline V gene data show CDR1 as MRHNA and CDR2 as SNTAGT. The CDR3 extends over 15 amino acids. Losses at the gene ends were 7 bases for V and 5 bases for J; bases not matched to a gene: 11. CDR3 DNA sequence: TGTGCCAGCAAGTTCACCCCAGCGGGAGGGGACGAGCAGTACTTC. Amino acids: CASKFTPAGGDEQYF.

Here the CDR3 DNA reads TGTGCCAGCAGCTTAGCCCCACTCAATGAGCAGTTCTTC. Its translation is CASSLAPLNEQFF. V is TRBV7-7 and J is TRBJ2-1, with no clear D. CDR3 size: 13 residues. Between the trimmed V and J ends, which lost 0 bases and 6 bases, there was a span of 6 bases. CDR1 SSHAT and CDR2 FNYEAQ come from the germline V gene (reference sequence).

The chain recombines TRBV5-1 with TRBJ2-3; D possibly corresponds to TRBD2 (5 bases). The CDR3 is made up of 14 amino acids. Germline loops: CDR1 SGHRS, CDR2 YFSETQ. The V end lost 0 bases, the J end lost 6 bases, and 11 bases lay between the germline ends. The CDR3 DNA is TGCGCCAGCAGCTTGGGAGGAGGCAGCGATACGCAGTATTTT. This gives the protein CASSLGGGSDTQYF. The whole variable domain, remainder taken from reference TRBV5-1 and TRBJ2-3, is KAGVTQTPRYLIKTRGQQVTLSCSPISGHRSVSWYQQTPGQGLQFLFEYFSETQRNKGNFPGRFSGRQFSNSRSEMNVSTLELGDSALYLCASSLGGGSDTQYFGPGTRLTVL.

The chain is built from TRBV28 and TRBJ1-2, with D perhaps matching TRBD1 (5 bases). V was trimmed by 8 bases and J by 4 bases, leaving 20 bases between them. There are 15 residues in the CDR3. The germline CDR1 and CDR2 sequences are MDHEN and SYDVKM. The CDR3 loop reads CASAPIQAVAYGYTF. CDR3 in DNA: TGTGCCAGCGCACCAATACAGGCAGTAGCCTATGGCTACACCTTC.

This clone is termed medium-sized. V and J are TRBV25-1 and TRBJ2-1; 7 nucleotides line up with TRBD1. This CDR3 is 12 amino acids long. Germline V lookup: CDR1 MGHDK, CDR2 SYGVNS. V dropped 6 bases and J dropped 6; count of bases not matched to a gene: 2. The CDR3 DNA reads TGTGCCAGCAGCGGACAGGCCAATGAGCAGTTCTTC. Amino acids: CASSGQANEQFF.

This sequence joins TRBV5-1 and TRBJ2-1, with D possibly TRBD1 on 6 matching bases. Germline CDR1 is SGHRS and CDR2 is YFSETQ. Trimming pared 4 bases from V and 8 bases from J, leaving 13 bases between. The CDR3 is 13 amino acids. The CDR3 reads CASSDLPGDEQFF. CDR3 bases: TGCGCCAGCAGCGACTTACCAGGGGATGAGCAGTTCTTC.

The chain is built from TRBV18 and TRBJ1-5, with D tentatively TRBD1 (5 bases). Germline V gene sequence: CDR1 KGHSH, CDR2 LQKENI. V was shortened by 5 bases and J by 6 bases, with 8 bases between the two germline ends. The CDR3 contains 12 residues. In DNA form, the CDR3 reads TGTGCCAGCTCATCCAGGGCTCAGCCCCAGCATTTT. Translating gives CASSSRAQPQHF.

The rearrangement links TRBV5-1 to TRBJ2-5; D may be TRBD2 (5 bases). The J call may be wrong; the DNA end is better matched by TRBJ2-7. Germline V gives CDR1 SGHRS, CDR2 YFSETQ. This CDR3 is built from 12 residues. As DNA, the CDR3 is TGCGCCAGCAGCTTCGAGGGCTACGAGCAGTACTTC. It is translated as CASSFEGYEQYF.

The V and J genes are TRBV5-1 and TRBJ2-3; 9 bases fit TRBD2. V shed 4 bases and J 3 bases; nucleotides not matched to a gene: 3. Germline V lookup: CDR1 SGHRS, CDR2 YFSETQ. This CDR3 is 14 amino acids long. Here the CDR3 reads CASSISGGTDTQYF. The CDR3 DNA follows: TGCGCCAGCAGCATTAGCGGGGGAACAGATACGCAGTATTTT.

The CDR3 DNA sequence: TGTGCCAGCAGTTTAAACAGGTTTGACACCGGGGAGCTGTTTTTT. Protein product: CASSLNRFDTGELFF. This rearrangement joins TRBV27 to TRBJ2-2; D might be TRBD1 (5 bases). V was shortened by 2 bases and J by 3 bases, with 10 bases between the two germline ends. The germline V gene encodes CDR1 MNHEY and CDR2 SMNVEV (reference sequence). CDR3 size: 15 residues.

The chain links TRBV5-6 to TRBJ2-1; the match to TRBD2 covers 8 bases. CDR1 and CDR2 from the germline V gene are SGHDT and YYEEEE. The ends lost 6 bases at V and 3 bases at J; junction bases unmatched: 5. This CDR3 region has 14 residues. As DNA, the CDR3 is TGTGCCAGCACCGAGCGGGAGTTCTACAATGAGCAGTTCTTC. Protein sequence: CASTEREFYNEQFF.

The rearrangement joins TRBV2 to TRBJ1-5; 9 bases are a match to TRBD1. The germline V gene has CDR1 SNHLY and CDR2 FYNNEI. V was clipped by 6 bases and J by 4 bases; unmatched bases: 7. The CDR3 length is 15 residues. CDR3: CASREEQGANQPQHF. CDR3 in DNA: TGTGCCAGCAGGGAGGAACAGGGGGCAAATCAGCCCCAGCATTTT.

This clone was observed a single time. The chain combines TRBV5-1 with TRBJ2-2, with 7 bases that match TRBD1. This CDR3 has 14 amino acids. V shed 4 bases, J shed 2 bases, and the junction held 2 bases outside the gene matches. Germline assignment: CDR1 SGHRS and CDR2 YFSETQ. The CDR3 bases are TGCGCCAGCAGCAGGACAGGCAACACCGGGGAGCTGTTTTTT. It codes for CASSRTGNTGELFF.

The CDR3 sequence is CASSLSFGDSYGYTF. The CDR3 bases are TGTGCCAGCAGTTTAAGTTTTGGGGACAGCTATGGCTACACCTTC. V gene TRBV28 combines with J gene TRBJ1-2; TRBD1 matches at 7 bases. Trimming at V came to 2 bases and at J to 4 bases, leaving 7 bases not matched to a gene. The CDR3 consists of 15 residues. Germline CDR1 is MDHEN and CDR2 is SYDVKM.

The rearrangement links TRBV5-4 to TRBJ1-2; D is uncertain. V dropped 1 base and J dropped 4 bases, with 5 bases sitting between them. Germline CDR1 SGHNT, CDR2 YYREEE (reference sequence). The CDR3 is 12 residues long. The CDR3 region has the DNA TGTGCCAGCAGCTTGTATCCCTATGGCTACACCTTC. Encoded protein: CASSLYPYGYTF.

The V and J genes are TRBV5-1 and TRBJ2-7, with 7 bases lining up with TRBD1. CDR3 length: 15 residues. Trimming removed 4 bases from V and 2 bases from J; junction bases left unmatched: 9. CDR1 is SGHRS and CDR2 is YFSETQ in the germline V gene. The CDR3 loop reads CASSAQGQVTYEQYF. The CDR3 DNA reads as TGCGCCAGCAGCGCACAAGGACAGGTCACCTACGAGCAGTACTTC. Full variable domain (remainder filled in from reference TRBV5-1 and TRBJ2-7): KAGVTQTPRYLIKTRGQQVTLSCSPISGHRSVSWYQQTPGQGLQFLFEYFSETQRNKGNFPGRFSGRQFSNSRSEMNVSTLELGDSALYLCASSAQGQVTYEQYFGPGTRLTVT.

The chain couples TRBV5-1 to TRBJ2-7; 8 bases match TRBD1. V shed 4 bases, J shed 2 bases, and the junction held 11 bases outside the gene matches. CDR3 length equals 16 residues. The germline V gene encodes CDR1 SGHRS and CDR2 YFSETQ. The CDR3 DNA reads as TGCGCCAGCAGCAAAGGGACAGGTAGACCTACCTACGAGCAGTACTTC. Translating gives CASSKGTGRPTYEQYF. Filled out from reference TRBV5-1 and TRBJ2-7, the complete variable domain reads KAGVTQTPRYLIKTRGQQVTLSCSPISGHRSVSWYQQTPGQGLQFLFEYFSETQRNKGNFPGRFSGRQFSNSRSEMNVSTLELGDSALYLCASSKGTGRPTYEQYFGPGTRLTVT.

This chain connects TRBV29-1 to TRBJ2-2, with 13 bases fitting TRBD2. V lost 7 bases and J lost 5; bases outside the gene matches: 7. Germline V gene sequence: CDR1 SQVTM, CDR2 ANQGSEA. CDR3 length: 15 amino acids. For the CDR3, the DNA is TGCAGCGGGACTAGCGGGAGCGGGAGGACCGGGGAGCTGTTTTTT. Encoded protein: CSGTSGSGRTGELFF.

V and J are TRBV28 and TRBJ1-1, with TRBD1 matching 7 bases. V was clipped by 6 bases and J by 6 bases; unmatched bases: 4. The CDR3 covers 12 residues. Germline CDR1 MDHEN, CDR2 SYDVKM. The CDR3, as DNA: TGTGCCAGCAGCACGACAGGGCCTGAAGCTTTCTTT. It specifies CASSTTGPEAFF.

V gene TRBV6-5 combines with J gene TRBJ1-6; perhaps TRBD1 as D (5 bases). The V end lost 6 bases, the J end lost 7 bases, and 19 bases lay between the germline ends. Germline CDR1 and CDR2: MNHEY and SVGAGI. The CDR3 length is 16 residues. The CDR3 nucleotides read TGTGCCAGCAGATACCGACCGGGACTCAAGAATTCACCCCTCCACTTT. Translated, it gives CASRYRPGLKNSPLHF.